This entry describes one T cell receptor (beta chain). The sample originates from a study of cytomegalovirus exposure and HLA in healthy donors. With 60 Vbeta and 13 Jbeta primers, the PCR was carried out. Produced via immunoSEQ multiplex PCR; TCRdb's table is partial and in-frame only. The data contain 200,000 or so clones, 82% of them singletons. CDR3 size: 15 residues. Germline V gene lookup returns CDR1 LGHNA and CDR2 YSLEER. V was clipped by 4 bases and J by 1 base, with 12 bases between them. Sequenced input: PBMCs. The receptor comes from a boy between 2 and 10 years old in good health and CMV-seronegative. The chain combines TRBV4-3 with TRBJ2-3; D possibly corresponds to TRBD2 (6 bases). CDR3 DNA: TGCGCCAGCAGCCTCGGTGGCGGGGGCACAGATACGCAGTATTTT. This translates into CASSLGGGGTDTQYF.